These 29 T cell receptor beta chains were sequenced from one sample in a study of beta chain features in type 1 diabetes. Sequenced material consisted of expressed TCRB transcripts (all of the isolated RNA was reverse transcribed). Produced via immunoSEQ multiplex PCR; TCRdb's table is partial and in-frame only. Here the sample spans under 400,000 clones, 14% being singletons. Sequenced material: central memory CD4+ T cells from blood. Source of these receptors: a man aged 25-45 years in good health.

In its sample, this clone was seen a few times. J is TRBJ2-3 and V is TRBV11-3, with a possible D match to TRBD1 (6 bases). Trimming stripped 8 bases from V and 4 bases from J, with 28 bases between. CDR1 and CDR2 (germline): SGHNT, YENEEA. The CDR3 covers 18 residues. This CDR3 is CASSRGPAASHRADTQYF. As DNA, the CDR3 is TGTGCCAGCTCCAGGGGCCCCGCAGCGAGCCATAGGGCAGATACGCAGTATTTT.

The rearrangement joins TRBV4-1 to TRBJ2-5; 10 bases are shared with TRBD1. Germline trimming cut 3 bases from V and 4 bases from J; bases unmatched to any gene: 2. Per the germline V gene, CDR1 is MGHRA and CDR2 is YSYEKL. CDR3 length equals 14 residues. CDR3 residues: CASSQTGGGETQYF. The CDR3 region has the DNA TGCGCCAGCAGCCAGACAGGGGGCGGAGAGACCCAGTACTTC.

This clone turned up a few times. The chain couples TRBV11-2 to TRBJ2-3; D unclear. CDR3 length equals 16 residues. Per the germline V gene, CDR1 is SGHAT and CDR2 is FQNNGV. The V end was cut by 5 bases, the J end by 2 bases, with 17 bases between. CDR3 in DNA: TGTGCCAGCAGCCCCGTGGGATGGACGAACACAGATACGCAGTATTTT. This sequence encodes CASSPVGWTNTDTQYF.

The rearrangement links TRBV4-1 to TRBJ2-3; 7 bases align to TRBD2. The germline V gene encodes CDR1 MGHRA and CDR2 YSYEKL. The V segment lost 4 bases and the J segment 2 bases; nucleotides outside the gene matches: 3. This CDR3 comprises 14 residues. The CDR3 nucleotides are TGCGCCAGCAGCCGGCTAGCGGCCACAGATACGCAGTATTTT. It translates to CASSRLAATDTQYF.

V gene TRBV6-1 combines with J gene TRBJ2-7; D gene unclear. Germline-derived CDR1 and CDR2 are MNHNS and SASEGT. V lost 3 bases, J lost 4 bases, and 4 bases lay in between. This CDR3 is 11 amino acids long. In DNA, the CDR3 is TGTGCCAGCAGTGAGCGTTACGAGCAGTACGTC. It specifies CASSERYEQYV.

This clone has a handful of counts. The chain carries TRBV7-2 and TRBJ2-3; D might be TRBD2 (6 bases). Per the germline V gene, CDR1 is SGHTA and CDR2 is FQGNSA. CDR3 length equals 15 residues. The V gene lost 5 bases and the J gene lost 1 base, with 13 bases spanning the gap. CDR3 region: CASSPNWGGTDTQYF. Here the CDR3 DNA reads TGTGCCAGCAGCCCCAATTGGGGGGGCACAGATACGCAGTATTTT.

The table lists this clone with many counts. This sequence joins TRBV5-4 and TRBJ2-5; the D gene could be TRBD1 or TRBD2 (5 bases each). Looked up from germline, CDR1 is SGHNT and CDR2 is YYREEE (reference sequence). The CDR3 is made up of 13 amino acids. V gave up 4 bases and J gave up 1 base, with 8 bases separating them. The CDR3 DNA reads TGTGCCAGCAGCCGGGACCCCCAAGAGACCCAGTACTTC. Amino acids: CASSRDPQETQYF.

This sequence joins TRBV7-7 and TRBJ2-5; D not resolved. Trimming took off 4 bases at V and 5 bases at J, with 8 bases between the two ends. The V gene's germline CDR1 is SSHAT and CDR2 FNYEAQ (reference sequence). This CDR3 has 12 residues. CDR3 sequence reads: CASSSTVETQYF. The CDR3 DNA follows: TGTGCCAGCAGCTCCACGGTGGAGACCCAGTACTTC.

The genes are TRBV7-9 and TRBJ2-3, with D tentatively TRBD1 or TRBD2 (5 bases each). The germline V gene encodes CDR1 SEHNR and CDR2 FQNEAQ (reference sequence). This CDR3 has 15 residues. V shed 1 base and J shed 2 bases, with 10 bases lying between them. In DNA form, the CDR3 reads TGTGCCAGCAGCTTAGGAGGGACCAACACAGATACGCAGTATTTT. As protein: CASSLGGTNTDTQYF.

The chain links TRBV5-4 to TRBJ1-2; no definite D call. Germline V CDR1 and CDR2: SGHNT, YYREEE (reference sequence). The CDR3 length is 15 residues. V was pared by 0 bases and J by 4 bases, with 13 bases between. The CDR3 DNA reads TGTGCCAGCAGCTTGGTTGACCACCGCGGCTATGGCTACACCTTC. Translation: CASSLVDHRGYGYTF.

J is TRBJ2-1 and V is TRBV4-1, with 8 bases fitting TRBD2. CDR3 length: 15 amino acids. V was clipped by 4 bases and J by 4 bases; unmatched bases: 6. Germline CDR1 reads MGHRA; CDR2 reads YSYEKL. CDR3 DNA sequence: TGCGCCAGCAGCCTAGGACTAGCTGTTTACAATGAGCAGTTCTTC. Its translation is CASSLGLAVYNEQFF.

This clone was recorded a few times. V is TRBV7-9 and J is TRBJ2-5; 8 bases match TRBD2. The CDR3 contains 15 residues. The trim removed 4 bases at V and 4 bases at J, leaving 8 bases unmatched. CDR1 is SEHNR and CDR2 is FQNEAQ in the germline V gene (reference sequence). The CDR3 here is CASSWGLGGRETQYF. CDR3 sequence (DNA): TGTGCCAGCAGCTGGGGACTAGGAGGTCGAGAGACCCAGTACTTC.

In its sample, this clone was seen many times. The chain couples TRBV7-2 to TRBJ2-1; D remains unclear. CDR3 size: 14 residues. Per the germline V gene, CDR1 is SGHTA and CDR2 is FQGNSA. V lost 1 base to trimming and J lost 9 bases, with 13 bases between them. The DNA of the CDR3 is TGTGCCAGCAGCTTAGTCTCTACGGCGTCTGAGCAGTTCTTC. Amino acid sequence: CASSLVSTASEQFF.

This clone was counted at least ten times. The CDR3 loop reads CASSPRLGGTYNEQFF. CDR3 nucleotides: TGTGCCAGCAGCCCCCGTCTGGGCGGGACCTACAATGAGCAGTTCTTC. The chain combines TRBV14 with TRBJ2-1, with a weak D call TRBD2 (6 bases). The CDR3 extends over 16 amino acids. Trimming cost V 4 bases and J 2 bases, with 15 bases left between them. Looked up from germline, CDR1 is SGHDN and CDR2 is FVKESK. Together with reference TRBV14 and TRBJ2-1, the CDR3 gives the full variable domain: EAGVTQFPSHSVIEKGQTVTLRCDPISGHDNLYWYRRVMGKEIKFLLHFVKESKQDESGMPNNRFLAERTGGTYSTLKVQPAELEDSGVYFCASSPRLGGTYNEQFFGPGTRLTVL.

This chain connects TRBV5-4 to TRBJ2-6, with a possible D match to TRBD1 (6 bases). The CDR3 runs to 20 residues. From germline, CDR1 is SGHNT and CDR2 YYREEE (reference sequence). V lost 3 bases to trimming and J lost 4 bases, with 26 bases between them. For the CDR3, the DNA is TGTGCCAGCAGCTCAAGCTGGGGGCAGAAAACCTCGTTGGGGGCCAACGTCCTGACTTTC. This translates into CASSSSWGQKTSLGANVLTF.

This rearrangement joins TRBV9 to TRBJ2-1, with 8 bases fitting TRBD1. CDR3 length equals 15 residues. Losses at the gene ends were 4 bases for V and 8 bases for J; bases not matched to a gene: 11. The V gene's germline CDR1 is SGDLS and CDR2 YYNGEE. The CDR3 coding sequence is TGTGCCAGCAGCCCCAGGACAGGGATCGTGTATGAGCAGTTCTTC. This codes for CASSPRTGIVYEQFF.

This clone was picked up a small number of times. This sequence joins TRBV27 and TRBJ2-3, with 11 nucleotides matching TRBD1. The CDR3 covers 17 residues. The V gene's germline CDR1 is MNHEY and CDR2 SMNVEV (reference sequence). Unmatched junction bases numbered 5, after V lost 1 base and J lost 2 bases. CDR3 in amino acids: CASSLYGTGGITDTQYF. The CDR3, as DNA: TGTGCCAGCAGTTTATACGGGACAGGGGGTATCACAGATACGCAGTATTTT.

This chain joins TRBV27 and TRBJ1-3; D may be TRBD1 (6 bases). This CDR3 contains 14 residues. The ends were cut back, 6 bases at V and 7 bases at J, with 16 bases in the middle. CDR1 is MNHEY, CDR2 SMNVEV, per germline (reference sequence). CDR3 residues: CASSGRQGPNTIYF. CDR3 DNA sequence: TGTGCCAGCAGCGGAAGGCAGGGGCCGAACACCATATATTTT.

The CDR3 sequence is CASSYLDRSYEQYF. CDR3 in DNA: TGTGCCAGCAGTTACCTCGACAGGTCCTACGAGCAGTACTTC. J is TRBJ2-7 and V is TRBV6-6; TRBD1 is a possible D gene (6 bases). The CDR3 totals 14 residues. Germline loops: CDR1 MNHNY, CDR2 SVGAGI (reference sequence). Trimming took 2 bases from V and 1 from J, leaving 9 bases between them.

This sequence joins TRBV14 and TRBJ2-1; the D is unclear. In germline, CDR1 is SGHDN, CDR2 FVKESK. This CDR3 comprises 17 residues. The V and J ends lost 4 bases and 0 bases respectively, with 16 bases between them. CDR3 sequence (DNA): TGTGCCAGCAGCCTTATGACGTCGAGGAGCTCCTACAATGAGCAGTTCTTC. It yields the protein CASSLMTSRSSYNEQFF.

The chain recombines TRBV18 with TRBJ2-7, with D possibly being TRBD1 (5 bases). Per germline, CDR1 KGHSH and CDR2 LQKENI. The CDR3 extends over 14 amino acids. V dropped 2 bases and J dropped 5 bases, with 13 bases sitting between them. The CDR3 is CASSPRGLGDEQYF. DNA for the CDR3: TGTGCCAGCTCACCAAGGGGTCTTGGCGACGAGCAGTACTTC.

This clone was counted between two and nine times. The V and J genes are TRBV18 and TRBJ2-1; 7 nucleotides agree with TRBD1. Trimming took 6 bases from V and 4 from J; bases not matched to a gene: 15. Germline CDR1 and CDR2: KGHSH and LQKENI. This CDR3 is 17 amino acids long. In DNA form, the CDR3 reads TGTGCCAGCTCCCCATCCCAACAGGGGATTAGTTACAATGAGCAGTTCTTC. Translated, it gives CASSPSQQGISYNEQFF.

This clone came up a few times. The chain uses TRBV6-1 and TRBJ1-2, with D possibly being TRBD1 (6 bases). Germline lookup yields CDR1 MNHNS and CDR2 SASEGT. Between the trimmed V and J ends, which lost 5 bases and 7 bases, there was a span of 17 bases. The CDR3 contains 14 residues. CDR3 DNA sequence: TGTGCCAGCAGTCATACAGGGTCTTGGTGTGGCTACACCTTC. Protein: CASSHTGSWCGYTF.

The chain uses TRBV7-3 and TRBJ2-3, with no clear D. Germline CDR1 and CDR2: SGHTA and FQGTGA. CDR3 length equals 14 residues. V lost 5 bases and J lost 0, with 9 bases in between. CDR3 sequence: CASSPLGSTDTQYF. The CDR3 region has the DNA TGTGCCAGCAGCCCGTTGGGGAGCACAGATACGCAGTATTTT. Full variable domain (rest looked up from reference TRBV7-3 and TRBJ2-3): GAGVSQTPSNKVTEKGKYVELRCDPISGHTALYWYRQSLGQGPEFLIYFQGTGAADDSGLPNDRFFAVRPEGSVSTLKIQRTERGDSAVYLCASSPLGSTDTQYFGPGTRLTVL.

There are many counts of this clone. The rearrangement uses TRBV5-4 and TRBJ2-7, with D maybe TRBD2 (6 bases). The germline V gene has CDR1 SGHNT and CDR2 YYREEE (reference sequence). Trimming cost V 4 bases and J 0 bases, with 8 bases left between them. The CDR3 contains 13 residues. The CDR3 nucleotides read TGTGCCAGCAGCCCCGGGGGCTCCTACGAGCAGTACTTC. This gives the protein CASSPGGSYEQYF.

J is TRBJ1-2 and V is TRBV7-9; 8 nucleotides match TRBD1. This CDR3 is built from 14 residues. Germline trimming cut 4 bases from V and 6 bases from J; bases unmatched to any gene: 7. Per germline, CDR1 SEHNR and CDR2 FQNEAQ (reference sequence). The CDR3 DNA reads TGTGCCAGCAGCTCCAGGACAGGGAGAGATGGCTACACCTTC. As protein: CASSSRTGRDGYTF.

This clone has only a few counts. This sequence joins TRBV7-8 and TRBJ2-7; tentatively, D is TRBD2 (6 bases). The CDR3 covers 13 residues. Trimming left V 5 bases short and J 6 bases short, with 14 bases between. Germline V gene sequence: CDR1 SGHVS, CDR2 FQNEAQ. CDR3 amino acids: CASSGRLGLEQYF. The CDR3 nucleotides read TGTGCCAGCAGCGGCCGACTAGGTCTCGAGCAGTACTTC.

The chain employs TRBV7-2 and TRBJ2-2; perhaps TRBD1 as D (5 bases). The V end lost 5 bases, the J end lost 1 base, and 8 bases lay between the germline ends. CDR3 length equals 14 residues. Per germline, CDR1 SGHTA and CDR2 FQGNSA. This CDR3 reads CASSKGLNTGELFF. CDR3 in DNA: TGTGCCAGCAGCAAGGGGCTGAACACCGGGGAGCTGTTTTTT.

This clone was seen a handful of times. The rearrangement joins TRBV5-1 to TRBJ2-2; the match to TRBD2 covers 7 bases. The CDR3 is 14 amino acids. Germline CDR1 reads SGHRS; CDR2 reads YFSETQ. Trimming cost V 2 bases and J 4 bases; bases outside gene matches: 2. CDR3 amino acids: CASSFTSATGELFF. The CDR3 bases are TGCGCCAGCAGCTTTACTAGCGCCACCGGGGAGCTGTTTTTT.